The entry below gives a single T cell receptor (beta chain) sequence along with its context. This record comes from a study of Ad26.COV2.S vaccination and SARS-CoV-2 variants. TCRdb's copy holds only in-frame clones and misses some; the assay was immunoSEQ multiplex PCR. The table includes some 320,000 clones, about 82% detected once. V lost 8 bases, J lost 1 base, and 17 bases lay in between. CDR1 SNHLY and CDR2 FYNNEI come from the germline V gene. This CDR3 is built from 15 residues. Treatment given: some 20 received Ad26.COV2.S at low or high dose, single or two shots; about 5 received placebo; per-sample allocation not given. All samples were drawn on day 63, counting from the first vaccine or placebo injection.

This TCR was sampled from a person between 18 and 65 years old who received the Ad26.COV2.S COVID-19 vaccine or a placebo. The chain uses TRBV2 and TRBJ1-1; the D gene is possibly TRBD1 (5 bases). The specimen was peripheral blood, collected in a trial of Ad26.COV2.S vaccine versus placebo. CDR3 protein: CASFGAGPTNTEAFF. In DNA form, the CDR3 reads TGTGCCAGCTTCGGGGCAGGGCCCACGAACACTGAAGCTTTCTTT.